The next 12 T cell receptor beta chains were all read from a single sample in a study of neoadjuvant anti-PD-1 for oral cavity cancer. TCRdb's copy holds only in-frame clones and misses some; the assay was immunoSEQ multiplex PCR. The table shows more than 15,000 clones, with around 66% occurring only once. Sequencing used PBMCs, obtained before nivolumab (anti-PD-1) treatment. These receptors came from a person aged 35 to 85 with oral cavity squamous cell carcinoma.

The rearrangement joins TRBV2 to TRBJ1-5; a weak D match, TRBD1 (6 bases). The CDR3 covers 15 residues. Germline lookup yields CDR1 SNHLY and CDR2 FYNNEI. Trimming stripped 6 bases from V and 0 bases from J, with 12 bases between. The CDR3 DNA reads TGTGCCAGCAGCCGAGACAGGATTAGCAATCAGCCCCAGCATTTT. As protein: CASSRDRISNQPQHF.

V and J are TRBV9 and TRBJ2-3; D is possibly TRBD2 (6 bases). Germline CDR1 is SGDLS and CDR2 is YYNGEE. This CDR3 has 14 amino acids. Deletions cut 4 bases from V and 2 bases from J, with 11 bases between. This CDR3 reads CASSYSGLTDTQYF. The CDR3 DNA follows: TGTGCCAGCAGCTATAGCGGCCTCACAGATACGCAGTATTTT.

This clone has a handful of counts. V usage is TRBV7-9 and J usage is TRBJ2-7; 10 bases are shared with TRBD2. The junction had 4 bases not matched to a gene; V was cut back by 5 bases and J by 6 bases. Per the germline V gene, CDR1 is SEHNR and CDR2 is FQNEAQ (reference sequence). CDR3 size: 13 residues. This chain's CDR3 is CASSASGRGEQYF. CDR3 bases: TGTGCCAGCAGCGCTAGCGGGAGAGGCGAGCAGTACTTC.

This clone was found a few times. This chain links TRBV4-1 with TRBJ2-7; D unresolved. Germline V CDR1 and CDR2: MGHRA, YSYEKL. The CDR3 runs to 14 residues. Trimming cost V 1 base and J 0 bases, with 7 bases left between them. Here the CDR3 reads CASSQAWSSYEQYF. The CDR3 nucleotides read TGCGCCAGCAGCCAAGCCTGGTCCTCCTACGAGCAGTACTTC.

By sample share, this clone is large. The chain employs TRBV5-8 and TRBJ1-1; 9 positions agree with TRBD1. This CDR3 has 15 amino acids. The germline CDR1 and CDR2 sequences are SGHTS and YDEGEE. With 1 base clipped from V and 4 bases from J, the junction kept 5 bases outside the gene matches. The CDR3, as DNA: TGTGCCAGCAGCTTGTTAGGACAGGGGACCACTGAAGCTTTCTTT. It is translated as CASSLLGQGTTEAFF.

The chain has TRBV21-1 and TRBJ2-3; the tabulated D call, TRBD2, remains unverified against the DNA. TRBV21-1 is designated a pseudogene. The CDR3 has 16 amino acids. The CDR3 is CASSKALSGRTDTQYF. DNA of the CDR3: TGTGCCAGCAGCAAAGCCTTAAGCGGGAGGACAGATACGCAGTATTTT.

The CDR3 loop is CASSPDTGSNQPQHF. The CDR3 DNA is TGTGCCAGCAGCCCGGACACCGGGAGCAATCAGCCCCAGCATTTT. The rearrangement uses TRBV6-6 and TRBJ1-5, with D tentatively TRBD1 (5 bases). Trimming took 6 bases from V and 1 from J, leaving 13 bases between them. Germline CDR1 MNHNY, CDR2 SVGAGI (reference sequence). The CDR3 runs 15 residues.

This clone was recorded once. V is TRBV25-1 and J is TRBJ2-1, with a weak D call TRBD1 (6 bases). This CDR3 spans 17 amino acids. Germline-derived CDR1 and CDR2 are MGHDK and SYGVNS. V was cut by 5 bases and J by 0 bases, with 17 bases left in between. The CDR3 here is CASSPDFSGVSYNEQFF. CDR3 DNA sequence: TGTGCCAGCAGTCCCGACTTTTCAGGGGTCTCCTACAATGAGCAGTTCTTC.

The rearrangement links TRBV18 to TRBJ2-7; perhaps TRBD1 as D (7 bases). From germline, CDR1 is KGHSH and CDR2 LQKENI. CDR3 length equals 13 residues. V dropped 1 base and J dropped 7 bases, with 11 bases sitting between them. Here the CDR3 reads CASSPQGAGEQYF. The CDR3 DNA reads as TGTGCCAGCTCACCACAGGGGGCGGGGGAGCAGTACTTC.

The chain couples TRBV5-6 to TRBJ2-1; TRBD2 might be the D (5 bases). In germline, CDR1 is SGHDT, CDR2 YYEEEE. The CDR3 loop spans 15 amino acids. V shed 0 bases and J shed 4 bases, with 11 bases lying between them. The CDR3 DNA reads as TGTGCCAGCAGCTTGGGGGCTAGCAGATACAATGAGCAGTTCTTC. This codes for CASSLGASRYNEQFF.

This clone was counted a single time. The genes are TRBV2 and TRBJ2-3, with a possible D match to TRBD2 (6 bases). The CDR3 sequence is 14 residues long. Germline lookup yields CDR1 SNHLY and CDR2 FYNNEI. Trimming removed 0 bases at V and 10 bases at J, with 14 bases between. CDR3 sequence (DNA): TGTGCCAGCAGTGAAGCCCCAGGGAGGAAGGCGCAGTATTTT. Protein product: CASSEAPGRKAQYF.

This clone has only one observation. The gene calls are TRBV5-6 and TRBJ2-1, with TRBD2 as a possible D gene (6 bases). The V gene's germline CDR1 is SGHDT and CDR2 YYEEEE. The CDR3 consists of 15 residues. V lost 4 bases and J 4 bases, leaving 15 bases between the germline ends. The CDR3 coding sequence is TGTGCCAGCAGCCCGGGGCCTGGGGGGTACAATGAGCAGTTCTTC. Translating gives CASSPGPGGYNEQFF.